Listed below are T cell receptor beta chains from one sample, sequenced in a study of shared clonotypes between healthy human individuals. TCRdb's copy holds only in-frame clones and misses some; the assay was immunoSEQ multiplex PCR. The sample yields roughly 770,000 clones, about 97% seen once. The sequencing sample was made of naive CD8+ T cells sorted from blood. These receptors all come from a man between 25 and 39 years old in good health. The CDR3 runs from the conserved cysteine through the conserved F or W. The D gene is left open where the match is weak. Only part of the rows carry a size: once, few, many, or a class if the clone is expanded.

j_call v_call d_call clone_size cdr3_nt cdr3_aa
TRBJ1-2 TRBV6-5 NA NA TGTGCCAGCAGTTATCAAGGGAGTCGGAACTATGGCTACACCTTC CASSYQGSRNYGYTF
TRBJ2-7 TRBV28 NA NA TGTGCCAGCAGTCATTATTACGAGCAGTACTTC CASSHYYEQYF
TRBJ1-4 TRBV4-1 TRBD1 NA TGCGCCAGCAGCCAAGGAACAGGGGCTAATGAAAAACTGTTTTTT CASSQGTGANEKLFF
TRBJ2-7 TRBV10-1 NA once TGCGCCAGCAGTGAGTCAGGAGTGGAGCAGTACTTC CASSESGVEQYF
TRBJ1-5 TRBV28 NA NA TGTGCCAGTAAAGGCGTCAGGGAGGTTAGTCAGCCCCAGCATTTT CASKGVREVSQPQHF
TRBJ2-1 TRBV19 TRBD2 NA TGTGCCAGTACCCAACTAGCGGGAGGGCCTGATGAGCAGTTCTTC CASTQLAGGPDEQFF
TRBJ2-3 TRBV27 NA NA TGTGCCAGCAGTCTAGTGAGTCGCGATACGCAGTATTTT CASSLVSRDTQYF
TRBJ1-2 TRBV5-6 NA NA TGTGCCAGCAGCTTGACTCCGGATGGCTACACCTTC CASSLTPDGYTF
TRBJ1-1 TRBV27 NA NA TGTGCCAGCAGTCCACAGGAGCAGAACACTGAAGCTTTCTTT CASSPQEQNTEAFF
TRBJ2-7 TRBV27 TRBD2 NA TGTGCCAGTCGACTAGCGGGCCGCTCCTACGAGCAGTACTTC CASRLAGRSYEQYF
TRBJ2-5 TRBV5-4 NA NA TGTGCCAGCAGCTTCCAGCGTAAAAAAGAGACCCAGTACTTC CASSFQRKKETQYF